These T cell receptor beta chains were read from a single sample in a study of T cell responses to AZD1222 COVID-19 vaccine. Clones were read by immunoSEQ multiplex PCR, and TCRdb kept only the in-frame ones, dropping some. The repertoire consists of around 140,000 clones, with roughly 87% occurring once and the leading ten covering 5.1%. The sequenced sample was peripheral blood, obtained on day 0 of AZD1222 vaccination. The receptors shown here come from an adult in good health. CDR3s include the opening cysteine and the closing phenylalanine or tryptophan. The order of the fields is J gene, V gene, CDR3 protein.

J gene: TRBJ1-1
V gene: TRBV28
CDR3 protein: CASKTTGMGWPASNTEAFF

J gene: TRBJ2-3
V gene: TRBV19
CDR3 protein: CASSMTLAGVGTDTQYF

J gene: TRBJ1-6
V gene: TRBV28
CDR3 protein: CASSRRPGHNSPLHF

J gene: TRBJ2-7
V gene: TRBV28
CDR3 protein: CASRRTGGSYEQYF

J gene: TRBJ1-1
V gene: TRBV9
CDR3 protein: CASSYPGANTEAFF

J gene: TRBJ2-1
V gene: TRBV9
CDR3 protein: CASSAGGLAKRHEQFF

J gene: TRBJ1-4
V gene: TRBV10-3
CDR3 protein: CAISGSGGNEKLFF

J gene: TRBJ1-1
V gene: TRBV11-2
CDR3 protein: CASSLDTSTSTEAFF

J gene: TRBJ2-6
V gene: TRBV28
CDR3 protein: CAARPPGAGANVLTF

J gene: TRBJ2-6
V gene: TRBV7-2
CDR3 protein: CASSSSGAGANVLTF

J gene: TRBJ2-1
V gene: TRBV14
CDR3 protein: CASSRDTYNEQFF

J gene: TRBJ2-5
V gene: TRBV19
CDR3 protein: CASSVGAETQYF

J gene: TRBJ1-2
V gene: TRBV27
CDR3 protein: CASSRRDLLGRTYGYTF

J gene: TRBJ1-1
V gene: TRBV7-3
CDR3 protein: CASSLIASRGTEAFF

J gene: TRBJ1-1
V gene: TRBV18
CDR3 protein: CASSPRGTGQNTEAFF

J gene: TRBJ1-1
V gene: TRBV28
CDR3 protein: CASSRGTGYTEAFF

J gene: TRBJ2-7
V gene: TRBV6-2/TRBV6-3
CDR3 protein: CASSYGTEEQYF

J gene: TRBJ2-4
V gene: TRBV2
CDR3 protein: CASSEQGVGIQYF

J gene: TRBJ2-5
V gene: TRBV5-1
CDR3 protein: CASSLVASGRETQYF

J gene: TRBJ1-2
V gene: TRBV7-9
CDR3 protein: CASSFPTRQGSNYGYTF

J gene: TRBJ2-3
V gene: TRBV6-1
CDR3 protein: CASSRSGPLTDTQYF

J gene: TRBJ1-1
V gene: TRBV24-1
CDR3 protein: CATSGQIRTGATEAFF

J gene: TRBJ1-4
V gene: TRBV28
CDR3 protein: CASSRGITNGEKLFF

J gene: TRBJ2-5
V gene: TRBV3-1/TRBV3-2
CDR3 protein: CASSLSGTYQETQYF

J gene: TRBJ1-2
V gene: TRBV11-2
CDR3 protein: CASSLAYGPNNYGYTF

J gene: TRBJ2-5
V gene: TRBV5-1
CDR3 protein: CASSPFGEETQYF

J gene: TRBJ2-1
V gene: TRBV19
CDR3 protein: CASSIGDFPSNEQFF

J gene: TRBJ1-5
V gene: TRBV19
CDR3 protein: CASAGTGHQPQHF

J gene: TRBJ2-3
V gene: TRBV6-2/TRBV6-3
CDR3 protein: CASSYYTSTDTQYF

J gene: TRBJ2-7
V gene: TRBV24-1
CDR3 protein: CATSDSSTGGDEQYF

J gene: TRBJ1-1
V gene: TRBV7-8
CDR3 protein: CASSLVSGGAMNTEAFF

J gene: TRBJ1-3
V gene: TRBV25-1
CDR3 protein: CASSGSNPGNTIYF

J gene: TRBJ2-6
V gene: TRBV4-3
CDR3 protein: CASSQETGGAVNVLTF

J gene: TRBJ1-1
V gene: TRBV11-2
CDR3 protein: CASSSAGEGNTEAFF

J gene: TRBJ1-2
V gene: TRBV12-3/TRBV12-4
CDR3 protein: CASSPSHAGYTF

J gene: TRBJ2-7
V gene: TRBV2
CDR3 protein: CASSDMASYYEQYF

J gene: TRBJ2-3
V gene: TRBV7-9
CDR3 protein: CASSRGQTSGYTDTQYF

J gene: TRBJ1-1
V gene: TRBV24-1
CDR3 protein: CATSRGYTDEAFF

J gene: TRBJ2-7
V gene: TRBV25-1
CDR3 protein: CASSDSPGYEQYF

J gene: TRBJ2-5
V gene: TRBV5-1
CDR3 protein: CASSFNREQETQYF

J gene: TRBJ1-5
V gene: TRBV4-3
CDR3 protein: CASSHGDHQPQHF

J gene: TRBJ2-1
V gene: TRBV7-2
CDR3 protein: CASLRQGLSYNEQFF

J gene: TRBJ1-5
V gene: TRBV19
CDR3 protein: CASSRDRGYNQPQHF

J gene: TRBJ2-1
V gene: TRBV6-1
CDR3 protein: CASSEIPFYNEQFF

J gene: TRBJ2-2
V gene: TRBV2
CDR3 protein: CASRGQLSNTGELFF

J gene: TRBJ1-6
V gene: TRBV5-5
CDR3 protein: CASSPRGANNSPLHF

J gene: TRBJ2-2
V gene: TRBV9
CDR3 protein: CASSVELTGELFF

J gene: TRBJ2-5
V gene: TRBV19
CDR3 protein: CASSISRRETQYF

J gene: TRBJ2-7
V gene: TRBV7-5
CDR3 protein: CVRNDRVSGSYEQYF

J gene: TRBJ1-5
V gene: TRBV6-2/TRBV6-3
CDR3 protein: CASSPPQGGSQPQHF

J gene: TRBJ2-2
V gene: TRBV18
CDR3 protein: CASSRGTGELFF

J gene: TRBJ1-6
V gene: TRBV30
CDR3 protein: CAWSDITLHF

J gene: TRBJ2-7
V gene: TRBV18
CDR3 protein: CASSPGGGYEQYF

J gene: TRBJ2-5
V gene: TRBV5-5
CDR3 protein: CASSRGGKETQYF

J gene: TRBJ2-7
V gene: TRBV7-2
CDR3 protein: CASSLGGVSYEQYF